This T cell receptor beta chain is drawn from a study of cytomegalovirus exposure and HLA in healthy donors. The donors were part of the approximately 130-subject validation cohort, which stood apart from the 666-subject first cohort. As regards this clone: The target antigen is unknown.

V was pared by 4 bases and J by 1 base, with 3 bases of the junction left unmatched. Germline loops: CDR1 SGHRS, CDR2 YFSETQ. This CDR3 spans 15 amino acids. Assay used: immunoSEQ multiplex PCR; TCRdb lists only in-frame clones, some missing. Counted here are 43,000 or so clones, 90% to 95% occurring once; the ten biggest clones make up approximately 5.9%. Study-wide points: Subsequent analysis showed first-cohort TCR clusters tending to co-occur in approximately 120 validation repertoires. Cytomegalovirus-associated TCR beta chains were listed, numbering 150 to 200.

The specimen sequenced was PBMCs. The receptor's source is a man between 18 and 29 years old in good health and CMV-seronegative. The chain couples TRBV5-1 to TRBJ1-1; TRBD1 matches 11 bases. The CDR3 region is CASSPGQGGNTEAFF. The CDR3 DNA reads TGCGCCAGCAGCCCGGGACAGGGGGGGAACACTGAAGCTTTCTTT.